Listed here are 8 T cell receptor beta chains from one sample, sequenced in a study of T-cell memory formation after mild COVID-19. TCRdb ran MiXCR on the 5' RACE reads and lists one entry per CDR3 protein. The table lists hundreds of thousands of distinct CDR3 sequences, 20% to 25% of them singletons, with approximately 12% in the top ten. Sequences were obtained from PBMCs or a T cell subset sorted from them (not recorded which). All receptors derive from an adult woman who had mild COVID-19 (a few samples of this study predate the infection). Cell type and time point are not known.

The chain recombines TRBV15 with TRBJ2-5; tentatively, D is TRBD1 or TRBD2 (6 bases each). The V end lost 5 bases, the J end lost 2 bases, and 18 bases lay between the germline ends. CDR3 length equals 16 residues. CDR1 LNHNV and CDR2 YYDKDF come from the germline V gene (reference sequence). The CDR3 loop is CATSSKMAGTQETQYF. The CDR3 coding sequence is TGTGCCACCAGCTCCAAGATGGCGGGGACACAAGAGACCCAGTACTTC.

The CDR3 bases are TGTGCCAGCAGCCCCAGAGCCGGCACCGGGGAGCTGTTTTTT. Its protein product is CASSPRAGTGELFF. The rearrangement joins TRBV11-2 to TRBJ2-2; D unresolved. V was trimmed by 5 bases and J by 4 bases, leaving 11 bases between them. The CDR3 covers 14 residues. In germline, CDR1 is SGHAT, CDR2 FQNNGV.

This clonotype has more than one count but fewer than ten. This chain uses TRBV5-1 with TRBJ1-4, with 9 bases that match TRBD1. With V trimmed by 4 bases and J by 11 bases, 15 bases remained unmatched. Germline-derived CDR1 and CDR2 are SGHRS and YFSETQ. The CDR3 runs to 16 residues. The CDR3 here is CASSRAPGQGLEKLFF. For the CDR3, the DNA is TGCGCCAGCAGCCGGGCGCCGGGACAGGGCCTCGAGAAACTGTTTTTT.

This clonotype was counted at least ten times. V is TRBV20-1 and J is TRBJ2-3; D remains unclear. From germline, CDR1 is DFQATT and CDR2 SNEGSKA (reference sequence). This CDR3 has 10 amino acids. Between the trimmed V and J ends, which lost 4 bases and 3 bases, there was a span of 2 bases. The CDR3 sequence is CSAITDTQYF. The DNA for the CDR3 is TGCAGTGCTATAACAGATACGCAGTATTTT.

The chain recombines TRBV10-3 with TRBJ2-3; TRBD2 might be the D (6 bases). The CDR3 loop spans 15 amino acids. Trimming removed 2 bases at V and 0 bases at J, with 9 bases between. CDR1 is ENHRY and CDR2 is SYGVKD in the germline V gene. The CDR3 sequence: CAISEAGTSTDTQYF. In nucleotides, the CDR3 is TGTGCCATCAGTGAGGCAGGGACTAGCACAGATACGCAGTATTTT.

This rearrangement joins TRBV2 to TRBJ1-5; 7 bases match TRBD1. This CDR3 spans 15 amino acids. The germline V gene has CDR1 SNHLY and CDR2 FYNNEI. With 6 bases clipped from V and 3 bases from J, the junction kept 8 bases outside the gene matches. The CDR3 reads CASRVRQGYNQPQHF. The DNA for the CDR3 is TGTGCCAGCAGAGTAAGACAGGGCTACAATCAGCCCCAGCATTTT.

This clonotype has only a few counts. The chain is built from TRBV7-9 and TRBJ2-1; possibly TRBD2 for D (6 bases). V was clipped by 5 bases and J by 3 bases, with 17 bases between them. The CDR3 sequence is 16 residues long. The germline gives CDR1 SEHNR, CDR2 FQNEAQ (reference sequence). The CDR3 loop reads CASSLPDGGNYNEQFF. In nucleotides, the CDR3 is TGTGCCAGCAGCCTGCCGGACGGCGGGAACTACAATGAGCAGTTCTTC.

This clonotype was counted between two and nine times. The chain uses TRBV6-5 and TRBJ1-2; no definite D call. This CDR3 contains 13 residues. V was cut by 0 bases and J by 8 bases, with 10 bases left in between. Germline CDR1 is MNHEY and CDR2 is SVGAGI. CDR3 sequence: CASSYSGGSGYTF. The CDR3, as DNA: TGTGCCAGCAGTTACTCGGGAGGGTCGGGCTACACCTTC.